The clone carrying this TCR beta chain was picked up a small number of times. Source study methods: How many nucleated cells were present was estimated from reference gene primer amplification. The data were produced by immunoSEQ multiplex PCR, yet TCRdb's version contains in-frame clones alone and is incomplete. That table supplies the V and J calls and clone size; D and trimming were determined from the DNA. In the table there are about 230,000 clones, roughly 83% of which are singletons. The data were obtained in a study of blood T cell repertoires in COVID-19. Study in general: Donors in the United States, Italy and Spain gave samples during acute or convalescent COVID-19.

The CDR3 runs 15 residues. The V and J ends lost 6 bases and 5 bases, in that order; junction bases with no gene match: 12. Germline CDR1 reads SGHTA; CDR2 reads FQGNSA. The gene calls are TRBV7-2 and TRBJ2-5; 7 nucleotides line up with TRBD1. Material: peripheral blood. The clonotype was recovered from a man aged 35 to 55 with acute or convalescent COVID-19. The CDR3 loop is CASRSEGARLETQYF. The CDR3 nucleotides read TGTGCCAGCAGATCCGAGGGGGCGCGCTTGGAGACCCAGTACTTC.